This T cell receptor beta chain appears in the sequencing data of a study of PD-L1 blockade in urothelial cancer. Turning to the study itself: Patients had been given 0 to 3 earlier chemotherapy regimens. The analyses of blood took place 3 weeks (second dose) and 6 weeks after treatment start. Blood samples had a median of 141,255 T cells, 75,000 to 90,000 unique TCRs, and clonality roughly 0.073.

Synthetic spike-ins, TCR analog templates, were added into each PCR. Using immunoSEQ multiplex PCR, the repertoire was profiled, and TCRdb retains in-frame clones only, with some absent. The sample records about 50,000 clones, roughly four fifths being singletons. From germline, CDR1 is MDHEN and CDR2 SYDVKM. Trimming removed 4 bases from V and 0 bases from J, with 7 bases in between. This CDR3 comprises 13 residues. Described time point: pretreatment peripheral blood. The sequencing used PBMCs, collected around atezolizumab (anti-PD-L1) treatment. The sequence was obtained from a man between 65 and 79 years old with urothelial cancer. The chain couples TRBV28 to TRBJ2-7; D gene uncertain. CDR3 DNA: TGTGCCAGCAGTTCTGTTCCCTCCTACGAGCAGTACTTC. Its protein is CASSSVPSYEQYF.